The following is a TCR beta chain sequence with its context. Its antigen is not known. The study's findings and limits: Larger-cohort validation covered only one TCR beta V-J rearrangement. Tumor Treg TCRs overlapped most with tumor naive CD4+ cells.

Full-length variable regions came from constant-region reverse primers plus semi-nested Nested Universal Primer A PCR. TCRdb analysed the 5' RACE reads with MiXCR anew, one entry per CDR3 protein. The sample holds approximately 11,000 distinct CDR3 sequences, about a quarter seen once. Cells sorted as Tregs were CD4+, CD25+ and CD127-/low. What was sequenced was Tregs sorted from a lymph node. This sequence originates from a female donor with breast cancer.

The CDR3 DNA reads TGCGCCAGCAGCCCGGGACTAGCGGAGGATGAGCAGTTCTTC. Protein sequence: CASSPGLAEDEQFF. The chain carries TRBV5-1 and TRBJ2-1; TRBD2 matches at 11 bases. V lost 4 bases and J lost 8; bases outside the gene matches: 5. Per germline, CDR1 SGHRS and CDR2 YFSETQ. The CDR3 contains 14 residues.